This is a list of T cell receptor beta chains from one sample in a study of regulatory T cells in long-lasting Graves disease. TCRdb reprocessed the multiplex PCR reads via MiXCR and lists one record per CDR3 protein. The sample contains about 520,000 distinct CDR3 sequences, about 12% of which appear only once. These data are also associated with another study on T cells in Graves' hyperthyroidism and ophthalmopathy.

Source: peripheral blood mononuclear cells (PBMCs), taken at new diagnosis, from a patient treated with antithyroid drugs. These receptor sequences come from a woman in her 30s with Graves disease. Both conserved end residues are trimmed from each CDR3. Each record gives: D gene, clone size, V gene, CDR3 protein. The D gene is left open where the match is weak. Expanded clones get a size class; other rows say once, few or many, or leave the size out.

d_gene: TRBD2
abundance: many
v_gene: TRBV5-6
CDR3aa: ASSPMVREGSYNEQF

d_gene: NA
abundance: many
v_gene: TRBV11-2
CDR3aa: ASSRTRGGRHTEAF

d_gene: NA
abundance: NA
v_gene: TRBV7-9
CDR3aa: ASSLFKGQGRLKSYNEQF

d_gene: NA
abundance: many
v_gene: TRBV12-3/TRBV12-4
CDR3aa: ASSSGTAQETQY

d_gene: TRBD1
abundance: NA
v_gene: TRBV5-1
CDR3aa: ASSASGTDNEKLF

d_gene: TRBD1
abundance: many
v_gene: TRBV19
CDR3aa: ASRDSPGGNTIY

d_gene: NA
abundance: few
v_gene: TRBV20-1
CDR3aa: SASGRTGFYEQY

d_gene: NA
abundance: few
v_gene: TRBV18
CDR3aa: ASSPAGTPGPPLH

d_gene: TRBD2
abundance: many
v_gene: TRBV7-8
CDR3aa: ASSFRTSGSPPTDTQY

d_gene: TRBD1
abundance: few
v_gene: TRBV7-9
CDR3aa: ASSSYRGSTDTQY

d_gene: NA
abundance: NA
v_gene: TRBV7-9
CDR3aa: ASGSRERGEQY

d_gene: NA
abundance: NA
v_gene: TRBV25-1
CDR3aa: ASTGAMGRGNTIY

d_gene: TRBD1
abundance: many
v_gene: TRBV20-1
CDR3aa: SASMYRGSYGYT

d_gene: TRBD1
abundance: few
v_gene: TRBV6-2/TRBV6-3
CDR3aa: ASSDRGLLGNEQF

d_gene: NA
abundance: many
v_gene: TRBV30
CDR3aa: AWSVSGPNQPQH

d_gene: NA
abundance: many
v_gene: TRBV30
CDR3aa: AWRMAPGGPLH

d_gene: NA
abundance: NA
v_gene: TRBV4-1
CDR3aa: ASSQVFATNEKLF

d_gene: TRBD2
abundance: few
v_gene: TRBV4-1
CDR3aa: ASSQTLSGSIQNEQF

d_gene: TRBD2
abundance: NA
v_gene: TRBV5-6
CDR3aa: ASSQVGTSGFAGHNEQF

d_gene: NA
abundance: many
v_gene: TRBV24-1
CDR3aa: ATSDMTDTQY

d_gene: NA
abundance: many
v_gene: TRBV7-6
CDR3aa: ASSLEDGSYEQY

d_gene: NA
abundance: NA
v_gene: TRBV18
CDR3aa: ASSQDTSYEQY

d_gene: NA
abundance: NA
v_gene: TRBV6-1
CDR3aa: ASTLDLTSTEAF

d_gene: NA
abundance: NA
v_gene: TRBV9
CDR3aa: ASSVGSENYEQY

d_gene: NA
abundance: many
v_gene: TRBV14
CDR3aa: ASAANRAIYGYT

d_gene: TRBD1
abundance: few
v_gene: TRBV19
CDR3aa: ASKPGQGLSNIQY

d_gene: NA
abundance: many
v_gene: TRBV12-3/TRBV12-4
CDR3aa: ASSSPSGGGTDTQY

d_gene: NA
abundance: many
v_gene: TRBV2
CDR3aa: ASSDRGAGTGELF

d_gene: NA
abundance: many
v_gene: TRBV6-9
CDR3aa: ASSYVWGTESADTQY

d_gene: NA
abundance: many
v_gene: TRBV5-1
CDR3aa: ASQVNLDEQF

d_gene: NA
abundance: many
v_gene: TRBV27
CDR3aa: ASSPPGRTGELF

d_gene: NA
abundance: many
v_gene: TRBV6-1
CDR3aa: ASSEQGFKGYT